This T cell receptor beta chain was sequenced during a study of blood T cell repertoires in COVID-19. Whole-study context: The study drew acute and convalescent COVID-19 samples from the United States, Italy and Spain. The cDNA or gDNA used as material had been derived from T cells, B-cell-depleted T cells, or PBMCs.

This CDR3 is built from 14 residues. Germline CDR1 is MNHEY and CDR2 is SMNVEV (reference sequence). Trimming removed 5 bases from V and 1 base from J; junction bases left unmatched: 4. Per the authors' pipeline: Amplification with reference gene primers provided the estimates of nucleated cell counts. Produced via immunoSEQ multiplex PCR; TCRdb's table is partial and in-frame only. That table gives V, J and clone size, and the DNA gave D and trimming. The sample consists of around 200,000 clones, roughly nine tenths of them appearing once. Concerning this clone: Other DNA variants within this sample encode the same CDR3.

The chain couples TRBV27 to TRBJ1-1, with 7 positions matching TRBD1. Sequencing was carried out using peripheral blood. This receptor was obtained from a man between 65 and 85 years old with active or convalescent COVID-19. CDR3 nucleotide sequence: TGTGCCAGCAGTCTGACAGGGAAGAACACTGAAGCTTTCTTT. This encodes CASSLTGKNTEAFF.